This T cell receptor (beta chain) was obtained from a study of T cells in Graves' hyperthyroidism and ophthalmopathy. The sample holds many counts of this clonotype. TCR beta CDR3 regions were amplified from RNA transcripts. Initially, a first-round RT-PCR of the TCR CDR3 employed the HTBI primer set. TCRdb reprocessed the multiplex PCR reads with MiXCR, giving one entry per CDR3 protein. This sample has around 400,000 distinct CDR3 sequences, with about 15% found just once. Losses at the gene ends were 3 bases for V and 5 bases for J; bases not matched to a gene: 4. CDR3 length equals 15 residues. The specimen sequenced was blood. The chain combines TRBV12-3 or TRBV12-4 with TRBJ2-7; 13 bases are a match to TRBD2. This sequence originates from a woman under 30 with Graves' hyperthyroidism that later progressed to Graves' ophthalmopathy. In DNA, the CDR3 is TGTGCCAGCAGTTTGCGGGGACTAGCGGGACACGAGCAGTACTTC. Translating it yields CASSLRGLAGHEQYF.